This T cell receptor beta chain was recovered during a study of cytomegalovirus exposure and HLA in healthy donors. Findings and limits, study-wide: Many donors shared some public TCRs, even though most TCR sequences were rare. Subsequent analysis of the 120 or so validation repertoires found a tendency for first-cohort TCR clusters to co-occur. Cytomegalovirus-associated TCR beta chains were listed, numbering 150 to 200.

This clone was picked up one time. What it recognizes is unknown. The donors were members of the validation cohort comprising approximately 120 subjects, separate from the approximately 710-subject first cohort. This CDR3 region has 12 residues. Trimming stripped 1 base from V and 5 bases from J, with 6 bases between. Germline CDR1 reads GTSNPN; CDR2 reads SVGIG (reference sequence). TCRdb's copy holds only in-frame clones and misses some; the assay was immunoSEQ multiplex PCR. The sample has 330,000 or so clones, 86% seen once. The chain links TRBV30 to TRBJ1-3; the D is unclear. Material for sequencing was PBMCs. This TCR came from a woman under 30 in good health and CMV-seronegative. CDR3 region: CAWSEQRNTIYF. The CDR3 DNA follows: TGTGCCTGGAGTGAACAACGAAACACCATATATTTT.